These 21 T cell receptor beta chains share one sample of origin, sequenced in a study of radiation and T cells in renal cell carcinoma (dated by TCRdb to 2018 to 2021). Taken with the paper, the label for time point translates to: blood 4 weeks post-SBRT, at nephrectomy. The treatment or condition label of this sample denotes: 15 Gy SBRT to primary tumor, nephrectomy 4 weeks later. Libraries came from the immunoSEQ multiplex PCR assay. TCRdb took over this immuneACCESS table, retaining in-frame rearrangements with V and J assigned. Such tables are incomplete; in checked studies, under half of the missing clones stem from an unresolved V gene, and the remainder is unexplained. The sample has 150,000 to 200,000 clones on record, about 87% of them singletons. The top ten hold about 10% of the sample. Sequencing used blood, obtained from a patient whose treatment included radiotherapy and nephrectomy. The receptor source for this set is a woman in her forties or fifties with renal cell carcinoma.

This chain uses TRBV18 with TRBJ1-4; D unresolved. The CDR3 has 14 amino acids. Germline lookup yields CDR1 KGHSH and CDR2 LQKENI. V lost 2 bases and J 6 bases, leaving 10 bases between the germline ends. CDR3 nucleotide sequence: TGTGCCAGCTCACCATGGGGAGGCGATGAAAAACTGTTTTTT. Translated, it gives CASSPWGGDEKLFF.

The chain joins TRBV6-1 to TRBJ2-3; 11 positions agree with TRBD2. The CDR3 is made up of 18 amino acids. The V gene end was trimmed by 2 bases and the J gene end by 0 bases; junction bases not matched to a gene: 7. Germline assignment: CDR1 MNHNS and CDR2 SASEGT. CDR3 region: CASSEPVAGGISTDTQYF. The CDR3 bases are TGTGCCAGCAGTGAACCGGTAGCGGGGGGGATTAGCACAGATACGCAGTATTTT.

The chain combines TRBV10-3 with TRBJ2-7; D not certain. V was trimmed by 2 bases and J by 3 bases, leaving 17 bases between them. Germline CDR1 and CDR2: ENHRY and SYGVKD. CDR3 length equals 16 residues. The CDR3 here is CAISEEPHSGIYEQYF. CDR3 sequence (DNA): TGTGCCATCAGTGAGGAGCCCCATTCAGGCATCTACGAGCAGTACTTC.

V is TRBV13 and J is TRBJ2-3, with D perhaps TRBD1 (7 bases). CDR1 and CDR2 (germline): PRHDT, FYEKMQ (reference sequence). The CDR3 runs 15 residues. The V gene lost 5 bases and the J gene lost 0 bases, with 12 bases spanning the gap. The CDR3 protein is CASSPRDRSTDTQYF. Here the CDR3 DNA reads TGTGCCAGCAGCCCGCGGGACAGAAGCACAGATACGCAGTATTTT.

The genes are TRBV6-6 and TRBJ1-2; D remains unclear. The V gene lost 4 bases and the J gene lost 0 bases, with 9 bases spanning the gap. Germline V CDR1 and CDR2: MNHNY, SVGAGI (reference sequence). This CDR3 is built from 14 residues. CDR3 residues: CASSSPAANYGYTF. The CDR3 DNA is TGTGCCAGCAGTTCCCCTGCAGCTAACTATGGCTACACCTTC.

Written as DNA, the CDR3 is TGTGCCAGCAGCTTAGTCTCCAGGATTAGGAATGGCTACACCTTC. Its protein is CASSLVSRIRNGYTF. The chain uses TRBV13 and TRBJ1-2, with D uncertain. Trimming cost V 1 base and J 6 bases, with 15 bases left between them. CDR3 length equals 15 residues. Germline-derived CDR1 and CDR2 are PRHDT and FYEKMQ (reference sequence).

The CDR3 sequence: CASRDRQGSDYGYTF. As DNA, the CDR3 is TGCGCCAGCAGGGATAGACAGGGTTCGGACTATGGCTACACCTTC. The chain recombines TRBV10-2 with TRBJ1-2; 7 bases are shared with TRBD1. The CDR3 has 15 amino acids. The germline V gene has CDR1 WSHSY and CDR2 SAAADI. Losses at the gene ends were 6 bases for V and 3 bases for J; bases not matched to a gene: 10.

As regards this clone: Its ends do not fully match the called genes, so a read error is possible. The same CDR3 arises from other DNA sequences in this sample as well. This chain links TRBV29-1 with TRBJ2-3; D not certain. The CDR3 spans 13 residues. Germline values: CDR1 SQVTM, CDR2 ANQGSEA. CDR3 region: CSVEGGGTDTQYF. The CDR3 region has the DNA TGCAGCGTGGAAGGTGGCGGCACAGATACGCAGTATTTT.

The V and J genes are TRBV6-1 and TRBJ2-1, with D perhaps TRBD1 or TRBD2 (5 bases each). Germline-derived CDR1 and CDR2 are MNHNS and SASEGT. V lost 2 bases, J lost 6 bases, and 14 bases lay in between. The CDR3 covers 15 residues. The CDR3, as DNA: TGTGCCAGCAGTGAAAGGAGAAGTGGGGGCAATGAGCAGTTCTTC. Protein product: CASSERRSGGNEQFF.

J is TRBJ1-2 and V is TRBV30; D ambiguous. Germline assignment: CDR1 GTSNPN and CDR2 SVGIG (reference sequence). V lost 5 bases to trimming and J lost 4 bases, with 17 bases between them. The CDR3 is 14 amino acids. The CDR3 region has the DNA TGTGCCTGGTTGATTTGGACTGCTCCCTATGGCTACACCTTC. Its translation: CAWLIWTAPYGYTF.

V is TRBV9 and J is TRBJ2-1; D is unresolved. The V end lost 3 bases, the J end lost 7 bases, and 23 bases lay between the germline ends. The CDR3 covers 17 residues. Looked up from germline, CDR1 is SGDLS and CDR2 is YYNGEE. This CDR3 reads CASSDREGLVVMNEQFF. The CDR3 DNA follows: TGTGCCAGCAGCGACCGTGAAGGCCTAGTAGTTATGAATGAGCAGTTCTTC.

The DNA for the CDR3 is TGTGCCAGTAGTCCCGGACACAGGAGCTCCTACGAGCAGTACTTC. This encodes CASSPGHRSSYEQYF. J is TRBJ2-7 and V is TRBV19; D is perhaps TRBD1 (5 bases). V lost 5 bases and J 0 bases, leaving 14 bases between the germline ends. CDR3 length equals 15 residues. Germline CDR1 and CDR2: LNHDA and SQIVND (reference sequence).

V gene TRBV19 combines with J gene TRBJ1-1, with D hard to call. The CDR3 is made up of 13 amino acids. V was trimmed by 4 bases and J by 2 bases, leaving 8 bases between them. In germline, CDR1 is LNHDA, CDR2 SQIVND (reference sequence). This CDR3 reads CASSTQINTEAFF. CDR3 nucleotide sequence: TGTGCCAGTAGTACCCAGATAAACACTGAAGCTTTCTTT.

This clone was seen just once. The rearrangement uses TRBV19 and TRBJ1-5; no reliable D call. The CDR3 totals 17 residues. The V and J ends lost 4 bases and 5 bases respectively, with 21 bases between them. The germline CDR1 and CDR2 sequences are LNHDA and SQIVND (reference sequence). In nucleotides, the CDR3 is TGTGCCAGTAGTAAATGGGGAGGGCTGGAGTCTGATCAGCCCCAGCATTTT. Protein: CASSKWGGLESDQPQHF.

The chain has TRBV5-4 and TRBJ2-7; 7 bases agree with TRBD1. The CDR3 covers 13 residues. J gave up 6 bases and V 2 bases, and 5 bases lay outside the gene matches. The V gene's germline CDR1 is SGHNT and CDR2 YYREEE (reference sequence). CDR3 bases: TGTGCCAGCAGCTTCAAGGGGGCGTTCGAGCAGTACTTC. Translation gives CASSFKGAFEQYF.

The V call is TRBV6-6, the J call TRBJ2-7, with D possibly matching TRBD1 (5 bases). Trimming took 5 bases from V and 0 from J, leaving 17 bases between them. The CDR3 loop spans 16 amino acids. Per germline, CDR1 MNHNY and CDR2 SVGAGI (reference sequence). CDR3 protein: CASSPIGQKLSYEQYF. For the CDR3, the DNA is TGTGCCAGCAGTCCGATTGGACAAAAACTCTCCTACGAGCAGTACTTC.

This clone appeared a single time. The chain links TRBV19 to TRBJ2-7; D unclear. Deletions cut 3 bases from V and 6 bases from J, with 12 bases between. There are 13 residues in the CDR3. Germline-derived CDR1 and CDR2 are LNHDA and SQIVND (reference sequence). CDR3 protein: CASSISHNTEQYF. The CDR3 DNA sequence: TGTGCCAGTAGTATTTCCCACAACACCGAGCAGTACTTC.

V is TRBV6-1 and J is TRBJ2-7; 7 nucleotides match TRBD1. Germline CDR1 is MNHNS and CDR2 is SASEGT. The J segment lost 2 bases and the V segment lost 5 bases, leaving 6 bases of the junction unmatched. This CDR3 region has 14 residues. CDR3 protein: CASSRYRGAYEQYF. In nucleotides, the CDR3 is TGTGCCAGCAGTCGATACAGGGGTGCCTACGAGCAGTACTTC.

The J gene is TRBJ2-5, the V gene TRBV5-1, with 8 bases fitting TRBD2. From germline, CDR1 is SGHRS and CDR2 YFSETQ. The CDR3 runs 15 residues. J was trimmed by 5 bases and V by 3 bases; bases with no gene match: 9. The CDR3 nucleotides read TGCGCCAGCAGCTGGGCCGGGACTAGGTTTGAGACCCAGTACTTC. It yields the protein CASSWAGTRFETQYF.

For the CDR3, the DNA is TGTGCCAGCAGCGTAGGGACAGGGACAGATACGCAGTATTTT. It is translated as CASSVGTGTDTQYF. This chain uses TRBV9 with TRBJ2-3; 8 nucleotides line up with TRBD1. Germline V gene lookup returns CDR1 SGDLS and CDR2 YYNGEE. The CDR3 runs to 14 residues. Unmatched junction bases numbered 0, after V lost 0 bases and J lost 3 bases.

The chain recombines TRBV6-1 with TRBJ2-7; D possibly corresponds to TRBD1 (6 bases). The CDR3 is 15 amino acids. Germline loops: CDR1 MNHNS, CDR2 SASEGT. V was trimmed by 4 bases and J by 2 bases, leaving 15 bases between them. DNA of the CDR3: TGTGCCAGCAGTGGCTCCGGGACACCAACCTACGAGCAGTACTTC. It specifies CASSGSGTPTYEQYF.